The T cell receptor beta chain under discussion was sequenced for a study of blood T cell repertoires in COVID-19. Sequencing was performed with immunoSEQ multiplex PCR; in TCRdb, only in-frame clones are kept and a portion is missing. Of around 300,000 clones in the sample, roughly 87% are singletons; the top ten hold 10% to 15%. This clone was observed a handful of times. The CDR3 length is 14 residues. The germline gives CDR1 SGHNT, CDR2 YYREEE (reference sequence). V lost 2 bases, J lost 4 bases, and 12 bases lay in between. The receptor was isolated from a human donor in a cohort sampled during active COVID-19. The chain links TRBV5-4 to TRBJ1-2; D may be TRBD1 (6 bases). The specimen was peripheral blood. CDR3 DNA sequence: TGTGCCAGCAGCTTACAGGGTATCCCCTATGGCTACACCTTC. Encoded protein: CASSLQGIPYGYTF.